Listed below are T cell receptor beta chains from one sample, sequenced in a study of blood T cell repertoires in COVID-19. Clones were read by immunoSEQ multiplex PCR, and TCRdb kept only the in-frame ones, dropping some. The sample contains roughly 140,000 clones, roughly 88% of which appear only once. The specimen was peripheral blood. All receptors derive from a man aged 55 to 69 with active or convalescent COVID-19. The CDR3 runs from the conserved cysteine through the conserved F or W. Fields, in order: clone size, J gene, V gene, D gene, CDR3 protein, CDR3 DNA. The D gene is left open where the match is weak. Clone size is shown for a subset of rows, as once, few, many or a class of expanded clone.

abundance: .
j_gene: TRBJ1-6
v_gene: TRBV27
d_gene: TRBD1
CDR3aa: CASSSPDRGLSPLHF
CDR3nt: TGTGCCAGCAGTTCCCCCGACAGGGGGCTTTCACCCCTCCACTTT

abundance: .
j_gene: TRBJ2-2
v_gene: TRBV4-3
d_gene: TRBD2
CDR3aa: CASSQDSLAGGPSSNTGELFF
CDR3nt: TGCGCCAGCAGCCAAGATAGTCTTGCGGGAGGGCCTAGTTCAAACACCGGGGAGCTGTTTTTT

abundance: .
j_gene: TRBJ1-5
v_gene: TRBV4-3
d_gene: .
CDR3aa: CASSQDSRSNQPQHF
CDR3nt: TGCGCCAGCAGCCAAGATTCCAGGAGCAATCAGCCCCAGCATTTT

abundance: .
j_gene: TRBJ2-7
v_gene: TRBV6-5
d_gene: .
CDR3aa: CASRRGLYYEQYF
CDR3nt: TGTGCCAGCAGGCGGGGGCTGTACTACGAGCAGTACTTC

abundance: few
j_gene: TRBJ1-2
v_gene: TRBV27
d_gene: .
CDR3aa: CASSFNEAVSNYGYTF
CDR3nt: TGTGCCAGCAGTTTTAACGAGGCAGTTTCGAACTATGGCTACACCTTC

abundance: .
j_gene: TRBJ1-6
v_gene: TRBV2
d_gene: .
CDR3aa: CASTPHGGLNSPLHF
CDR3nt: TGTGCCAGCACTCCCCACGGGGGACTTAATTCACCCCTCCACTTT

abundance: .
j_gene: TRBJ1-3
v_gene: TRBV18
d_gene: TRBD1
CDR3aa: CASSPGDRSSGNTIYF
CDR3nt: TGTGCCAGCTCACCAGGGGACAGATCCTCTGGAAACACCATATATTTT

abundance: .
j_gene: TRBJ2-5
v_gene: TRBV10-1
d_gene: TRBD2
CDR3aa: CASSLTSGVGQETQYF
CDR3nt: TGCGCCAGCAGTTTGACTAGCGGGGTTGGCCAAGAGACCCAGTACTTC

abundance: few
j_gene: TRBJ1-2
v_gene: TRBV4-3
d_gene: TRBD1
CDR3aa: CASSQGQRYGYTF
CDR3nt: TGCGCCAGCAGCCAGGGACAGCGCTATGGCTACACCTTC

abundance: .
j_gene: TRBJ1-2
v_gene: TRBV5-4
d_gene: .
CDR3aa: CASSLIGREAAGGYTF
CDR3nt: TGTGCCAGCAGCTTGATTGGGCGGGAGGCTGCGGGTGGCTACACCTTC

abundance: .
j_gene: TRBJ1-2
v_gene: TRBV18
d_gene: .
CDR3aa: CASSPADGQLYTF
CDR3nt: TGTGCCAGCTCACCGGCTGATGGGCAGCTCTACACCTTC

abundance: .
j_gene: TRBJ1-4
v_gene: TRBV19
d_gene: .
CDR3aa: CASRQGRRSNEKLFF
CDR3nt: TGTGCCAGTAGACAGGGACGACGGTCTAATGAAAAACTGTTTTTT

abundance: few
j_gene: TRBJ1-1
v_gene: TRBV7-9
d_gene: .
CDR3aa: CASSLDGQTNTEAFF
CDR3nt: TGTGCCAGCAGCTTAGATGGACAGACGAACACTGAAGCTTTCTTT

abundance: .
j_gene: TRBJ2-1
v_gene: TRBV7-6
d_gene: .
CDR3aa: CASSLGTSGHNEQFF
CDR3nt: TGTGCCAGCAGCTTAGGGACATCAGGCCACAATGAGCAGTTCTTC

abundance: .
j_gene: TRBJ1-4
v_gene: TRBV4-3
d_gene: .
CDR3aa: CASSQDRPVGLVHEKLFF
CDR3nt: TGCGCCAGCAGCCAAGATAGACCGGTGGGACTAGTGCATGAAAAACTGTTTTTT

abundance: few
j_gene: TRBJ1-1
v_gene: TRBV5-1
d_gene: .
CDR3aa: CASSLVRVDTEAFF
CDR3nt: TGCGCCAGCAGCTTGGTTCGGGTTGACACTGAAGCTTTCTTT

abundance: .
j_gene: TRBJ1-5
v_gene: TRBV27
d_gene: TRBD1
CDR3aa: CASSAGTGGNQPQHF
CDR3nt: TGTGCCAGCAGTGCCGGGACAGGGGGCAATCAGCCCCAGCATTTT

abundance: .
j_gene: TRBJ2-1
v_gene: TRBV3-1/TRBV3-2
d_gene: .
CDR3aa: CASSQDPRTYSYNEQFF
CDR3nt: TGTGCCAGCAGCCAAGATCCCAGGACATATTCCTACAATGAGCAGTTCTTC

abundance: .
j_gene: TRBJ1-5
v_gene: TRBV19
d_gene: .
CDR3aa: CASIPPVRDQPQHF
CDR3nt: TGTGCCAGTATCCCCCCGGTGAGGGATCAGCCCCAGCATTTT

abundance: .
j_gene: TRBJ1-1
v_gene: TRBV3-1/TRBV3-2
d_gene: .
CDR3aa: CASSPGNTEAFF
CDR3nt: TGTGCCAGCTCCCCCGGGAACACTGAAGCTTTCTTT

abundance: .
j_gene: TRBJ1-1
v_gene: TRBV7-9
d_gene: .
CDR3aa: CASSPGLIPLAEAFF
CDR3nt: TGTGCCAGCAGCCCAGGACTTATCCCTTTAGCTGAAGCTTTCTTT

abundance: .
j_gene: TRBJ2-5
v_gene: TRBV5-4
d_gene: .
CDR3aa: CASSLRREVGTQYF
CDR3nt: TGTGCCAGCAGCTTAAGACGAGAGGTCGGGACCCAGTACTTC

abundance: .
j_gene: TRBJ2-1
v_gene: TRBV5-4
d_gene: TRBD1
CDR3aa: CASSSVGTGGDEQFF
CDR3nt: TGTGCCAGCAGCTCGGTGGGGACAGGGGGGGATGAGCAGTTCTTC

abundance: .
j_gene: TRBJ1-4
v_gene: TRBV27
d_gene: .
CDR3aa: CASSLIQGTGKLFF
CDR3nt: TGTGCCAGCAGTTTAATCCAGGGGACCGGAAAACTGTTTTTT

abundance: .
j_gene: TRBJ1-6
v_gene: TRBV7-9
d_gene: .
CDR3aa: CASSSSMGGVSPLHF
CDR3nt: TGTGCCAGCAGCTCTTCGATGGGGGGAGTTTCACCCCTCCACTTT

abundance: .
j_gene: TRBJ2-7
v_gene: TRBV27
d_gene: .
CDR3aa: CASKTENSYEQYF
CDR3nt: TGTGCCAGCAAGACAGAAAACTCCTACGAGCAGTACTTC

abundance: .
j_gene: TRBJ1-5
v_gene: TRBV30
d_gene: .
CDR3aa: CAWSVSRSAQRQHF
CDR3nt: TGTGCCTGGAGTGTTAGTCGCTCGGCTCAGCGCCAGCATTTT

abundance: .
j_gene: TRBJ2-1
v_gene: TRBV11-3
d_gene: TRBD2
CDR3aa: CASSLVYLAGGPPSYNEQFF
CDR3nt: TGTGCCAGCAGCTTAGTTTATCTGGCGGGAGGGCCTCCCTCCTACAATGAGCAGTTCTTC

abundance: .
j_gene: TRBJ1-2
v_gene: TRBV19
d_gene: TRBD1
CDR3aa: CASSWGQNYGYTF
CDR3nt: TGTGCCAGTAGTTGGGGACAGAACTATGGCTACACCTTC

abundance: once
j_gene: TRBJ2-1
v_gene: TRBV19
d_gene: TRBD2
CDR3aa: CASSIWTSGSSYNEQFF
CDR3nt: TGTGCCAGTAGTATCTGGACTAGCGGAAGCTCCTACAATGAGCAGTTCTTC

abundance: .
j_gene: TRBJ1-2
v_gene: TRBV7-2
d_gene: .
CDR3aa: CASSSQGYGYTF
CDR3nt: TGTGCCAGCAGCTCTCAGGGCTATGGCTACACCTTC

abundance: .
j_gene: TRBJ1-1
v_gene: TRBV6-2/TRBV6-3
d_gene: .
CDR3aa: CASSSPDIKAFF
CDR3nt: TGTGCCAGCAGTTCACCTGACATTAAAGCTTTCTTT

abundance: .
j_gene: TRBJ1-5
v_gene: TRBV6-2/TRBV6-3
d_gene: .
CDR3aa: CASSYEGRYYSNQPQHF
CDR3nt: TGTGCCAGCAGTTATGAGGGGAGGTATTATAGCAATCAGCCCCAGCATTTT

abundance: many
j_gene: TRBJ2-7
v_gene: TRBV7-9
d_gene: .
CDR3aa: CASSPPGGSYEQYF
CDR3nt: TGTGCCAGCAGCCCCCCCGGCGGGTCCTACGAGCAGTACTTC

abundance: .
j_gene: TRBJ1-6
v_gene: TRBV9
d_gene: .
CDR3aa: CASSVAAGGSPLHF
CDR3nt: TGTGCCAGCAGCGTAGCCGCGGGAGGTTCACCCCTCCACTTT

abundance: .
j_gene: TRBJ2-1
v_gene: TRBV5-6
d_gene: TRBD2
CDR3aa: CASSFSGGAQEQFF
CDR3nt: TGTGCCAGCAGCTTTAGCGGGGGGGCGCAGGAGCAGTTCTTC

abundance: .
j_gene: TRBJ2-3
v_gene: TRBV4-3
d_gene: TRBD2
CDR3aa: CASSQDLREGLSDTQYF
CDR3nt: TGCGCCAGCAGCCAAGACTTGCGGGAGGGCCTATCAGATACGCAGTATTTT

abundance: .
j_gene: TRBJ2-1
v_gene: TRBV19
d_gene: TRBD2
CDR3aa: CASSLSSGSGYNEQFF
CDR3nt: TGTGCCAGTAGTTTATCTAGCGGGAGTGGATACAATGAGCAGTTCTTC

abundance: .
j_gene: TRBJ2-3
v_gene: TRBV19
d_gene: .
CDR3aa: CASSIPNSGVVPDTQYF
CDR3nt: TGTGCCAGTAGTATCCCCAATTCAGGGGTGGTCCCAGATACGCAGTATTTT

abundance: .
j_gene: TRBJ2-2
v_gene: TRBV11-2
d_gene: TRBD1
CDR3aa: CASKGQLGTGELFF
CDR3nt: TGTGCCAGCAAGGGACAGTTGGGCACCGGGGAGCTGTTTTTT

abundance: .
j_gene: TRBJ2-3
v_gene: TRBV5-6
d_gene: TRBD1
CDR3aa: CASSLVTGGVHTQYF
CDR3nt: TGTGCCAGCAGCTTGGTAACAGGGGGCGTGCATACGCAGTATTTT

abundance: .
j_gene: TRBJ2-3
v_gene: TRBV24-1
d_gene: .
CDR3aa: CATSDSTRGNTLDTQYF
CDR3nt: TGTGCCACCAGTGATTCGACACGCGGGAACACTTTAGATACGCAGTATTTT

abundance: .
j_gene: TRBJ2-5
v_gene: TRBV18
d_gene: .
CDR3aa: CASSPPAGSETQYF
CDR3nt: TGTGCCAGCTCACCACCGGCTGGTTCGGAGACCCAGTACTTC

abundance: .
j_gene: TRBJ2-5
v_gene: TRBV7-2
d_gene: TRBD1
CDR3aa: CASSLVRDRVKRGQETQYF
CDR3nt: TGTGCCAGCAGCTTAGTCCGCGACAGGGTGAAAAGGGGCCAAGAGACCCAGTACTTC

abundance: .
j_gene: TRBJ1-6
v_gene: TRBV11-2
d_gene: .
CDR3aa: CASSLVPDSNSPLHF
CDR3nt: TGTGCCAGCAGCTTAGTGCCGGACAGTAATTCACCCCTCCACTTT

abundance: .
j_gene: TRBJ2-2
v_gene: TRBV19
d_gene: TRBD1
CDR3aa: CASSITGGTGELFF
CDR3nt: TGTGCCAGTAGTATTACAGGGGGCACCGGGGAGCTGTTTTTT

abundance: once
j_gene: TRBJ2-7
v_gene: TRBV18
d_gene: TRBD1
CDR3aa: CASSPRDRGYEQYF
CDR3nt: TGTGCCAGCTCACCAAGGGACAGGGGCTACGAGCAGTACTTC

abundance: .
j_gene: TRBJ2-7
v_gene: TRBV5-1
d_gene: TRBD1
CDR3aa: CASSPGTGGREQYF
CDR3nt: TGCGCCAGCAGCCCAGGGACAGGGGGCCGGGAGCAGTACTTC

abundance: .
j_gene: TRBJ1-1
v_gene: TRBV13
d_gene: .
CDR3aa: CASSLPRARTEAFF
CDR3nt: TGTGCCAGCAGCCTGCCGCGTGCCCGCACTGAAGCTTTCTTT

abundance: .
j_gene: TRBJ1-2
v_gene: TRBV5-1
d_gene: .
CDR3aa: CASRAGSNYGYTF
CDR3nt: TGCGCCAGCAGAGCAGGGTCTAACTATGGCTACACCTTC

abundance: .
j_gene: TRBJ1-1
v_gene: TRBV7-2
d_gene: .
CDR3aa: CASSLGVSRKAEAFF
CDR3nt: TGTGCCAGCAGCTTAGGCGTATCCAGGAAGGCTGAAGCTTTCTTT

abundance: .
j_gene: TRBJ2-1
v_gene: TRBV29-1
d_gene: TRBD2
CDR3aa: CSVGQGLAGVNEQFF
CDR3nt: TGCAGCGTTGGGCAGGGACTAGCGGGAGTCAATGAGCAGTTCTTC